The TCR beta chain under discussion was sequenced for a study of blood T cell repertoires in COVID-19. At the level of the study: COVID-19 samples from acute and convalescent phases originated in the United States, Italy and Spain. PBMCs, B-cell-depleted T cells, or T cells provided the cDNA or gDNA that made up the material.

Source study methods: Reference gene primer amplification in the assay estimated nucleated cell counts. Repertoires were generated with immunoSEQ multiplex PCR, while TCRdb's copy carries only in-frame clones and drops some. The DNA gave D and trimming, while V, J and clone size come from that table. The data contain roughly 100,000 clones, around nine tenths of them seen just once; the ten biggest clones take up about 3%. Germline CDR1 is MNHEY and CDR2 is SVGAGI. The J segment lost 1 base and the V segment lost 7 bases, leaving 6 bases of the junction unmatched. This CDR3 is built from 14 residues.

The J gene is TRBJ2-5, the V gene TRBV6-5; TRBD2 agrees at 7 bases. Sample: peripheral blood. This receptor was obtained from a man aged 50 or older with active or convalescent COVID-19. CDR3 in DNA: TGTGCCAGCACCAAGGGACTAACCCAAGAGACCCAGTACTTC. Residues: CASTKGLTQETQYF.